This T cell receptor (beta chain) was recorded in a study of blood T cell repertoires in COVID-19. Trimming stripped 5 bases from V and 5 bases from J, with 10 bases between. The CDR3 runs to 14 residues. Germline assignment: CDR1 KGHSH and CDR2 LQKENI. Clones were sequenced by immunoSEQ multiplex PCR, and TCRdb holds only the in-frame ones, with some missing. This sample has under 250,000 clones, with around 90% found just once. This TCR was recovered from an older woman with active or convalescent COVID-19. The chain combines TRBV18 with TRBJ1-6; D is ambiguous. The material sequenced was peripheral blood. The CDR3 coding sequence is TGTGCCAGCTCAGCGGCCTTGGATAATTCACCCCTCCACTTT. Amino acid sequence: CASSAALDNSPLHF. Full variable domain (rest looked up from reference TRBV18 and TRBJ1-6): NAGVMQNPRHLVRRRGQEARLRCSPMKGHSHVYWYRQLPEEGLKFMVYLQKENIIDESGMPKERFSAEFPKEGPSILRIQQVVRGDSAAYFCASSAALDNSPLHFGNGTRLTVT.